The rows below give T cell receptor beta chains drawn from one sample of a study of CD8 T cells in ankylosing spondylitis. MiXCR was run by TCRdb on the 5' RACE reads, yielding one entry per CDR3 protein. The sample includes roughly 250,000 distinct CDR3 sequences, about 9.1% of them seen just once. The sample comprised blood, either unsorted or a sorted T cell fraction (not recorded which). All receptors come from a male donor with ankylosing spondylitis or in good health (not recorded which). Both conserved end residues are part of each CDR3. Each record gives: clone size, D gene, V gene, J gene, CDR3 protein, CDR3 DNA. A D gene is named only where the DNA matches it firmly. The listing skips clone size in some rows; elsewhere it reads once, few, many or a size class.

.,.,TRBV6-2/TRBV6-3,TRBJ2-7,CASSYFGGAGDEQYF,TGTGCCAGCAGTTATTTTGGGGGCGCGGGCGACGAGCAGTACTTC
.,TRBD1,TRBV5-5,TRBJ2-1,CASSRTGTGVIYNEQFF,TGTGCCAGCAGCAGAACCGGGACAGGGGTGATCTACAATGAGCAGTTCTTC
many,TRBD1,TRBV20-1,TRBJ1-4,CSAQGQGGEKLFF,TGCAGTGCCCAAGGACAGGGCGGTGAAAAACTGTTTTTT
many,.,TRBV6-1,TRBJ2-7,CASSSVGASYEQYF,TGTGCCAGCAGCTCAGTTGGGGCGTCCTACGAGCAGTACTTC
many,.,TRBV13,TRBJ2-7,CASSLSSLVAHYEQYF,TGTGCCAGCAGCTTATCCTCCCTCGTGGCTCACTACGAGCAGTACTTC
.,TRBD1,TRBV10-1,TRBJ2-1,CASSPNRGRDNEQFF,TGCGCCAGCAGTCCCAACAGGGGACGGGACAATGAGCAGTTCTTC
.,.,TRBV12-3/TRBV12-4,TRBJ2-6,CASTLEGGVGANVLTF,TGTGCCAGCACCCTCGAGGGCGGGGTTGGGGCCAACGTCCTGACTTTC
few,.,TRBV4-2,TRBJ2-3,CASSPTQSTDTQYF,TGTGCCAGCAGCCCTACTCAGAGCACAGATACGCAGTATTTT
few,TRBD1,TRBV7-2,TRBJ1-3,CASSGRQGLKGNTIYF,TGTGCCAGCAGCGGCCGACAGGGGTTAAAGGGAAACACCATATATTTT
.,.,TRBV25-1,TRBJ2-3,CASRQGTDTQYF,TGTGCCAGTCGACAGGGCACAGATACGCAGTATTTT
many,TRBD1,TRBV5-1,TRBJ1-4,CASSFRPIGQGNEKLFF,TGCGCCAGCAGCTTCCGACCGATCGGACAGGGCAATGAAAAACTGTTTTTT
few,TRBD1,TRBV11-2,TRBJ1-2,CASSLPGTGFGYTF,TGTGCCAGCAGCCTCCCCGGGACAGGGTTTGGCTACACCTTC
many,.,TRBV20-1,TRBJ1-2,CSARSLRVHYTF,TGCAGTGCTAGATCCCTCCGAGTTCACTACACCTTC
.,.,TRBV18,TRBJ1-5,CASSPRRDIQPQHF,TGTGCCAGCTCACCACGACGGGACATTCAGCCCCAGCATTTT
many,TRBD2,TRBV5-1,TRBJ2-7,CASSLLAGVGYEQYF,TGCGCCAGCAGCTTACTAGCGGGAGTCGGGTACGAGCAGTACTTC
.,.,TRBV19,TRBJ1-5,CASGSRSNQPQHF,TGTGCCAGTGGATCAAGGAGCAATCAGCCCCAGCATTTT
many,.,TRBV7-9,TRBJ1-4,CASSLFDEKLFF,TGTGCCAGCAGCTTATTCGATGAAAAACTGTTTTTT
many,.,TRBV4-3,TRBJ2-1,CASSQDQQTEQFF,TGCGCCAGCAGCCAAGATCAACAGACGGAGCAGTTCTTC
many,.,TRBV5-6,TRBJ2-3,CASSFRGSASTDTQYF,TGTGCCAGCAGCTTTCGGGGATCTGCTAGCACAGATACGCAGTATTTT
.,.,TRBV19,TRBJ1-2,CASSIIWAHGYTF,TGTGCCAGTAGTATAATTTGGGCACATGGCTACACCTTC
few,.,TRBV5-1,TRBJ2-2,CASSLEGPSSPGELFF,TGCGCCAGCAGCTTGGAGGGACCCTCTTCTCCCGGGGAGCTGTTTTTT
many,TRBD2,TRBV20-1,TRBJ2-4,CSAIPTSGRAINIQYF,TGCAGTGCTATCCCGACTAGCGGGAGGGCCATAAACATTCAGTACTTC
many,TRBD1,TRBV12-3/TRBV12-4,TRBJ2-7,CASSFQGVSYEQYF,TGTGCCAGCAGTTTCCAGGGGGTCTCCTACGAGCAGTACTTC
.,.,TRBV4-3,TRBJ2-7,CASSQDWAGAGEQYF,TGCGCCAGCAGCCAAGATTGGGCAGGGGCTGGCGAGCAGTACTTC
few,.,TRBV5-1,TRBJ2-3,CASSPKADRDRNTDTQYF,TGCGCCAGCAGCCCTAAGGCCGACCGGGACCGAAACACAGATACGCAGTATTTT
many,.,TRBV6-1,TRBJ1-1,CASSLDRSYTEAFF,TGTGCCAGCAGTCTAGACAGGTCCTACACTGAAGCTTTCTTT
many,.,TRBV5-1,TRBJ1-1,CASSLVEGEAFF,TGCGCCAGCAGCTTGGTTGAGGGTGAAGCTTTCTTT